This T cell receptor (beta chain) was observed in a study of cytomegalovirus exposure and HLA in healthy donors. The PCR used 60 Vbeta and 13 Jbeta primers. TCRdb keeps only in-frame clones here, not all; method: immunoSEQ multiplex PCR. The sample lists approximately 120,000 clones, approximately 81% occurring once. This clone was detected only a few times. The antigen is not known. The CDR3 covers 12 residues. Germline V gene data show CDR1 as SQVTM and CDR2 as ANQGSEA. V was cut by 4 bases and J by 6 bases, with 9 bases left in between. Points from the study as a whole: In a later analysis, an Asian-associated ancestry cluster reportedly showed fewer N-insertions than the approximately 700-donor mean. CMV serostatus was the only recorded immune exposure for donors. In a later analysis, at a false discovery rate of 0.05, approximately 15,000 TCR beta sequences matched HLA alleles.

Input material: PBMCs. V is TRBV29-1 and J is TRBJ2-2, with D perhaps matching TRBD1 (6 bases). This clonotype was sampled from a woman under 40 in good health and CMV-seronegative. The CDR3: CSVGTVPGELFF. In nucleotides, the CDR3 is TGCAGCGTTGGGACAGTCCCCGGGGAGCTGTTTTTT.